The 29 T cell receptor beta chains listed next were all sequenced from one sample in a study of blood T cell repertoires in COVID-19. Profiled with immunoSEQ multiplex PCR; TCRdb holds only in-frame clones, not every one. The sample lists about 190,000 clones, approximately 90% seen once, with roughly 5.6% in the top ten. Sequenced: peripheral blood. These receptors were taken from a woman between 40 and 50 years old who had recovered from COVID-19.

The V call is TRBV28, the J call TRBJ2-2; the D gene is possibly TRBD1 (6 bases). The CDR3 has 16 residues. With 3 bases removed from V and 0 bases from J, the gap between germline ends came to 11 bases. The germline CDR1 and CDR2 sequences are MDHEN and SYDVKM. CDR3 sequence reads: CASSFLTGANTGELFF. CDR3 in DNA: TGTGCCAGCAGTTTTTTGACAGGTGCGAACACCGGGGAGCTGTTTTTT.

This clone was observed a handful of times. The gene calls are TRBV19 and TRBJ1-6; D remains unclear. Germline V lookup: CDR1 LNHDA, CDR2 SQIVND (reference sequence). The V end was cut by 1 base, the J end by 7 bases, with 8 bases between. The CDR3 runs 14 residues. The CDR3 sequence is CASSIARENSPLHF. In DNA, the CDR3 is TGTGCCAGTAGTATAGCTCGGGAAAATTCACCCCTCCACTTT.

The CDR3 DNA reads TGTGCCAGCAGCCAAGGGGGACAGGGTCGCGGCTACACCTTC. Translated: CASSQGGQGRGYTF. The V gene is TRBV3-1 (or the pseudogene TRBV3-2), the J gene TRBJ1-2; 9 bases are shared with TRBD1. The germline V gene encodes CDR1 LGHDT and CDR2 YNNKEL (reference sequence). The CDR3 consists of 14 residues. With V trimmed by 1 base and J by 8 bases, 5 bases remained unmatched.

The rearrangement joins TRBV7-2 to TRBJ1-2, with TRBD1 matching over 7 bases. CDR3 length equals 15 residues. Trimming took 4 bases from V and 4 from J; bases not matched to a gene: 9. Looked up from germline, CDR1 is SGHTA and CDR2 is FQGNSA. The CDR3 DNA sequence: TGTGCCAGCAGCTCGATAGTACAGGGGCGCTATGGCTACACCTTC. Translation: CASSSIVQGRYGYTF.

The V call is TRBV2, the J call TRBJ2-7, with 8 bases matching TRBD1. This CDR3 region has 17 residues. Germline V gives CDR1 SNHLY, CDR2 FYNNEI. The V and J ends lost 4 bases and 0 bases, in that order; junction bases with no gene match: 11. The CDR3 loop reads CASSVVQGVVSSYEQYF. As DNA, the CDR3 is TGTGCCAGCAGTGTCGTACAGGGGGTGGTGAGCTCCTACGAGCAGTACTTC.

This chain uses TRBV6-2 or TRBV6-3 with TRBJ2-7, with TRBD2 identical over 10 bases. Germline assignment: CDR1 MNHEY and CDR2 SVGEGT. V dropped 6 bases and J dropped 5; count of bases not matched to a gene: 7. The CDR3 extends over 14 amino acids. The CDR3 loop is CASSKLAGRDEQYF. The CDR3 DNA reads as TGTGCCAGCAGCAAACTAGCGGGACGCGACGAGCAGTACTTC.

The gene calls are TRBV6-5 and TRBJ1-1, with D unresolved. CDR1 and CDR2 from the germline V gene are MNHEY and SVGAGI. V lost 0 bases, J lost 13 bases, and 21 bases lay in between. The CDR3 has 15 residues. The chain's CDR3 is CASSYSSSDGLGSFF. The CDR3 region has the DNA TGTGCCAGCAGTTACTCCTCATCGGATGGGCTCGGTAGTTTCTTT.

This chain connects TRBV3-1 (or the pseudogene TRBV3-2) to TRBJ1-3; D call uncertain. V lost 0 bases to trimming and J lost 11 bases, with 8 bases between them. Germline values: CDR1 LGHDT, CDR2 YNNKEL (reference sequence). There are 12 residues in the CDR3. The CDR3 protein is CASSQDPSPIYF. In DNA, the CDR3 is TGTGCCAGCAGCCAAGATCCTTCCCCCATATATTTT.

With regard to this clone: The sample contains more than one DNA sequence encoding this CDR3. The chain is built from TRBV7-6 and TRBJ2-7, with TRBD2 identical over 10 bases. CDR1 is SGHVS and CDR2 is FNYEAQ in the germline V gene. CDR3 length: 15 residues. Germline trimming cut 1 base from V and 2 bases from J; bases unmatched to any gene: 2. This CDR3 is CASSLGAGGTYEQYF. Written as DNA, the CDR3 is TGTGCCAGCAGCTTAGGAGCGGGAGGGACCTACGAGCAGTACTTC.

The chain recombines TRBV25-1 with TRBJ1-1, with D possibly matching TRBD1 (6 bases). The germline V gene encodes CDR1 MGHDK and CDR2 SYGVNS. The CDR3 extends over 16 amino acids. Trimming took off 3 bases at V and 4 bases at J, with 18 bases between the two ends. The CDR3 nucleotides read TGTGCCAGCAGTGATCAGTATATCACAGGGACCACTGAAGCTTTCTTT. Its translation is CASSDQYITGTTEAFF.

The rearrangement links TRBV18 to TRBJ2-1; 12 bases map to TRBD2. This CDR3 has 15 amino acids. The V gene end was trimmed by 2 bases and the J gene end by 7 bases; junction bases not matched to a gene: 3. Germline CDR1 KGHSH, CDR2 LQKENI. CDR3 bases: TGTGCCAGCTCACCAGGGACTAGCGGGCGGAATGAGCAGTTCTTC. This translates into CASSPGTSGRNEQFF. The full variable domain, completed using reference TRBV18 and TRBJ2-1, is NAGVMQNPRHLVRRRGQEARLRCSPMKGHSHVYWYRQLPEEGLKFMVYLQKENIIDESGMPKERFSAEFPKEGPSILRIQQVVRGDSAAYFCASSPGTSGRNEQFFGPGTRLTVL.

The J gene is TRBJ2-7, the V gene TRBV4-1, with 7 bases aligning to TRBD2. V gave up 0 bases and J gave up 0 bases; unmatched junction bases: 8. This CDR3 comprises 17 residues. CDR1 is MGHRA and CDR2 is YSYEKL in the germline V gene. This CDR3 reads CASSQEKAGSPSYEQYF. CDR3 coding DNA: TGCGCCAGCAGCCAAGAGAAAGCGGGATCCCCCTCCTACGAGCAGTACTTC.

V and J are TRBV4-1 and TRBJ2-7; weak D call: TRBD2 (7 bases). With 4 bases removed from V and 0 bases from J, the gap between germline ends came to 16 bases. Per germline, CDR1 MGHRA and CDR2 YSYEKL. The CDR3 runs 16 residues. CDR3 in DNA: TGCGCCAGCAGCCTTGGGGGGGCTGTCGGCTCCTACGAGCAGTACTTC. Protein: CASSLGGAVGSYEQYF.

The CDR3 loop reads CASSETGSGEQYF. The CDR3 bases are TGTGCCAGCAGTGAAACAGGGTCAGGCGAGCAGTACTTC. This chain uses TRBV2 with TRBJ2-7; a weak D match, TRBD1 (6 bases). The CDR3 extends over 13 amino acids. Trimming pared 2 bases from V and 6 bases from J, leaving 11 bases between. Germline V gene lookup returns CDR1 SNHLY and CDR2 FYNNEI.

The V call is TRBV5-6, the J call TRBJ2-7; 8 nucleotides line up with TRBD2. Germline V lookup: CDR1 SGHDT, CDR2 YYEEEE. Trimming took 3 bases from V and 2 from J; bases not matched to a gene: 10. CDR3 length equals 16 residues. The CDR3 DNA is TGTGCCAGCAGCTCGGAGGGTCGGACTAGCACCTACGAGCAGTACTTC. Translation: CASSSEGRTSTYEQYF. The full variable domain, completed using reference TRBV5-6 and TRBJ2-7, is DAGVTQSPTHLIKTRGQQVTLRCSPKSGHDTVSWYQQALGQGPQFIFQYYEEEERQRGNFPDRFSGHQFPNYSSELNVNALLLGDSALYLCASSSEGRTSTYEQYFGPGTRLTVT.

In the case of this clone: The same CDR3 is also encoded by other DNA sequences in this sample. The chain has TRBV18 and TRBJ1-4; no clear D. Looked up from germline, CDR1 is KGHSH and CDR2 is LQKENI. The CDR3 extends over 13 amino acids. The germline V and J ends were trimmed by 1 base and 8 bases, with 8 bases remaining between them. The CDR3 spells CASSPREGEKLFF. DNA of the CDR3: TGTGCCAGCTCACCACGCGAGGGAGAAAAACTGTTTTTT.

The chain employs TRBV4-2 and TRBJ1-1; no clear D gene. The germline gives CDR1 LGHNA, CDR2 YNFKEQ. This CDR3 is 14 amino acids long. Trimming removed 3 bases at V and 1 base at J, with 9 bases between. The CDR3 loop is CASSQRTGNTEAFF. CDR3 DNA: TGTGCCAGCAGCCAGCGGACTGGGAACACTGAAGCTTTCTTT.

CDR3 protein: CASSLYSTGNTEAFF. The CDR3 DNA follows: TGTGCCAGCAGTCTCTACAGTACAGGGAACACTGAAGCTTTCTTT. This chain joins TRBV25-1 and TRBJ1-1; tentatively, D is TRBD1 (5 bases). Between the trimmed V and J ends, which lost 5 bases and 1 base, there was a span of 14 bases. CDR1 and CDR2 from the germline V gene are MGHDK and SYGVNS. This CDR3 contains 15 residues.

This chain connects TRBV7-2 to TRBJ2-3; 11 nucleotides agree with TRBD2. Per germline, CDR1 SGHTA and CDR2 FQGNSA. This CDR3 has 16 amino acids. Trimming took 5 bases from V and 2 from J; bases not matched to a gene: 6. In nucleotides, the CDR3 is TGTGCCAGCAGCACAACTAGCGGGGGCTTCACAGATACGCAGTATTTT. Its protein is CASSTTSGGFTDTQYF.

The sample holds a few counts of this clone. The chain links TRBV7-9 to TRBJ2-7; 10 positions agree with TRBD2. Trimming took 4 bases from V and 3 from J; bases not matched to a gene: 6. Per the germline V gene, CDR1 is SEHNR and CDR2 is FQNEAQ (reference sequence). The CDR3 is 15 amino acids. CDR3 sequence (DNA): TGTGCCAGCAGCTCCACCGGGACTAGCGTCTACGAGCAGTACTTC. This sequence encodes CASSSTGTSVYEQYF.

This chain connects TRBV6-2 or TRBV6-3 to TRBJ2-5; 15 bases are a match to TRBD2. Germline V gives CDR1 MNHEY, CDR2 SVGEGT. Losses at the gene ends were 5 bases for V and 7 bases for J; bases not matched to a gene: 5. The CDR3 spans 15 residues. The CDR3 sequence: CASSRTSGRALTQYF. CDR3 coding DNA: TGTGCCAGCAGTCGGACTAGCGGGAGGGCCTTGACCCAGTACTTC.

The V gene is TRBV28, the J gene TRBJ2-7, with D perhaps TRBD1 (6 bases). V was pared by 7 bases and J by 0 bases, with 13 bases between. The CDR3 loop spans 14 amino acids. The germline gives CDR1 MDHEN, CDR2 SYDVKM. The CDR3 region has the DNA TGTGCCAGCACCGGGACATCCCACTCCTACGAGCAGTACTTC. Translation: CASTGTSHSYEQYF. The entire variable domain, with the rest obtained from reference TRBV28 and TRBJ2-7, is as follows: DVKVTQSSRYLVKRTGEKVFLECVQDMDHENMFWYRQDPGLGLRLIYFSYDVKMKEKGDIPEGYSVSREKKERFSLILESASTNQTSMYLCASTGTSHSYEQYFGPGTRLTVT.

This chain uses TRBV6-2 or TRBV6-3 with TRBJ1-5; 9 bases agree with TRBD1. CDR3 length: 16 amino acids. With 4 bases clipped from V and 6 bases from J, the junction kept 10 bases outside the gene matches. The germline CDR1 and CDR2 sequences are MNHEY and SVGEGT. The CDR3, as DNA: TGTGCCAGCAGTTTTACTACAGGGGGCTTAAGTCAGCCCCAGCATTTT. This translates into CASSFTTGGLSQPQHF.

V is TRBV18 and J is TRBJ2-1, with 8 positions matching TRBD2. This CDR3 has 16 amino acids. Germline trimming cut 2 bases from V and 8 bases from J; bases unmatched to any gene: 11. The germline CDR1 and CDR2 sequences are KGHSH and LQKENI. CDR3 nucleotide sequence: TGTGCCAGCTCACCAAACCTAGCGGGCCCCGGAGATGAGCAGTTCTTC. Protein: CASSPNLAGPGDEQFF. The entire variable domain, with the rest obtained from reference TRBV18 and TRBJ2-1, is as follows: NAGVMQNPRHLVRRRGQEARLRCSPMKGHSHVYWYRQLPEEGLKFMVYLQKENIIDESGMPKERFSAEFPKEGPSILRIQQVVRGDSAAYFCASSPNLAGPGDEQFFGPGTRLTVL.

V usage is TRBV7-6 and J usage is TRBJ2-6; D not certain. Germline CDR1 is SGHVS and CDR2 is FNYEAQ. This CDR3 is built from 17 residues. V gave up 1 base and J gave up 4 bases, with 14 bases separating them. CDR3 nucleotide sequence: TGTGCCAGCAGCTTAGACCCGTTACGAGGAGGGGCCAACGTCCTGACTTTC. It specifies CASSLDPLRGGANVLTF.

The J gene is TRBJ2-1, the V gene TRBV14; 14 nucleotides match TRBD2. The trim removed 1 base at V and 10 bases at J, leaving 9 bases unmatched. The germline gives CDR1 SGHDN, CDR2 FVKESK. This CDR3 contains 17 residues. CDR3 bases: TGTGCCAGCAGCCAAGTGGGGGGGACTAGCGGGAGTAGGGAGCAGTTCTTC. Protein product: CASSQVGGTSGSREQFF. Full variable domain (missing parts from reference TRBV14 and TRBJ2-1): EAGVTQFPSHSVIEKGQTVTLRCDPISGHDNLYWYRRVMGKEIKFLLHFVKESKQDESGMPNNRFLAERTGGTYSTLKVQPAELEDSGVYFCASSQVGGTSGSREQFFGPGTRLTVL.

Notes on this clone: This CDR3 is also generated by other DNA sequences in the sample. CDR3 sequence: CASSQEGLAVGELFF. CDR3 coding DNA: TGCGCCAGCAGCCAAGAAGGCCTAGCTGTCGGGGAGCTGTTTTTT. The J gene is TRBJ2-2, the V gene TRBV4-1; a weak D match, TRBD2 (5 bases). V was clipped by 0 bases and J by 7 bases, with 12 bases between them. Germline lookup yields CDR1 MGHRA and CDR2 YSYEKL. The CDR3 runs to 15 residues.

This chain uses TRBV30 with TRBJ1-1; D is unclear. The length of the CDR3 is 16 residues. The germline V gene has CDR1 GTSNPN and CDR2 SVGIG (reference sequence). V gave up 0 bases and J gave up 4 bases, with 18 bases separating them. CDR3 sequence: CAWSVAPAWESTEAFF. The CDR3 DNA reads TGTGCCTGGAGTGTGGCCCCAGCCTGGGAGTCCACTGAAGCTTTCTTT.

The chain links TRBV27 to TRBJ1-4; a weak D match, TRBD1 (6 bases). The CDR3 consists of 14 residues. Germline lookup yields CDR1 MNHEY and CDR2 SMNVEV (reference sequence). Trimming took off 4 bases at V and 3 bases at J, with 9 bases between the two ends. CDR3 nucleotide sequence: TGTGCCAGCAGTTCAGGGGTCCCTAATGAAAAACTGTTTTTT. Its translation is CASSSGVPNEKLFF.